Described below is a single TCR beta chain sequence and its context. These data are taken from a study of neoadjuvant anti-PD-1 for oral cavity cancer. Germline CDR1 SEHNR, CDR2 FQNEAQ (reference sequence). This CDR3 comprises 15 residues. Unmatched junction bases numbered 7, after V lost 4 bases and J lost 4 bases. The data were produced by immunoSEQ multiplex PCR, yet TCRdb's version contains in-frame clones alone and is incomplete. This sample has 72,000 or so clones, with 65% to 85% found just once. Sequences were derived from PBMCs, sampled before nivolumab (anti-PD-1) treatment. The chain couples TRBV7-9 to TRBJ2-5; TRBD2 aligns across 9 bases. This TCR was recovered from a person aged 40-85 years with oral cavity squamous cell carcinoma. CDR3: CASSWGAGGRETQYF. CDR3 nucleotide sequence: TGTGCCAGCAGCTGGGGAGCGGGGGGCCGAGAGACCCAGTACTTC. The complete variable domain, with remaining parts taken from reference TRBV7-9 and TRBJ2-5, reads DTGVSQNPRHKITKRGQNVTFRCDPISEHNRLYWYRQTLGQGPEFLTYFQNEAQLEKSRLLSDRFSAERPKGSFSTLEIQRTEQGDSAMYLCASSWGAGGRETQYFGPGTRLLVL.